These 8 T cell receptor beta chains share one sample of origin, sequenced in a study of glioma-infiltrating T cells. Amplification of TCR alpha and beta CDR3 regions from RNA used iRepertoire nested multiplex PCR. TCRdb re-called the multiplex PCR reads through MiXCR, storing one row per CDR3 protein. The sample records fewer than 90,000 distinct CDR3 sequences, around 23% being singletons. The sequenced material came from glioma tissue, nonneoplastic brain tissue, or PBMCs (not recorded which). These TCRs come from a human donor with low-grade glioma or glioblastoma, undergoing nonglioma brain surgery, or in good health (not recorded which).

This chain joins TRBV12-3 or TRBV12-4 and TRBJ2-5, with D possibly being TRBD2 (5 bases). The CDR3 is 15 amino acids. V gave up 6 bases and J gave up 3 bases, with 17 bases separating them. CDR3 coding DNA: TGTGCCAGCAGCAGAGATCGGGGATTAGAAGAGACCCAGTACTTC. This codes for CASSRDRGLEETQYF.

The table lists this clonotype with a few counts. The chain employs TRBV4-2 and TRBJ2-1; 8 nucleotides match TRBD2. The length of the CDR3 is 15 residues. Trimming took 2 bases from V and 5 from J; bases not matched to a gene: 5. Germline V gene lookup returns CDR1 LGHNA and CDR2 YNFKEQ. The CDR3 DNA reads as TGTGCCAGCAGCCAATCCGGGACTAGAAACAATGAGCAGTTCTTC. Translated, it gives CASSQSGTRNNEQFF.

The sample holds many counts of this clonotype. The J gene is TRBJ2-1, the V gene TRBV20-1, with a possible D match to TRBD2 (5 bases). The CDR3 is 13 residues long. From germline, CDR1 is DFQATT and CDR2 SNEGSKA (reference sequence). The germline V and J ends were trimmed by 4 bases and 15 bases, with 22 bases remaining between them. The CDR3: CSANPLDYPDTFF. CDR3 coding DNA: TGCAGTGCTAATCCCTTAGACTACCCCGATACGTTCTTC.

The J gene is TRBJ1-1, the V gene TRBV6-6; D is uncertain. This CDR3 is 16 amino acids long. V was pared by 4 bases and J by 4 bases, with 19 bases between. The V gene's germline CDR1 is MNHNY and CDR2 SVGAGI (reference sequence). The CDR3 sequence is CASSFPGSLYGTEAFF. CDR3 nucleotides: TGTGCCAGCAGTTTCCCCGGGTCCCTGTATGGCACTGAAGCTTTCTTT.

Concerning this clonotype itself: Possible read error: a much larger clone is one base away. Likely a read error: the CDR3 ends without its conserved phenylalanine or tryptophan. The chain employs TRBV10-2 and TRBJ1-1; no firm D call. V was cut by 0 bases and J by 1 base, with 6 bases left in between. Germline V gene sequence: CDR1 WSHSY, CDR2 SAAADI. The CDR3 runs 14 residues. The CDR3 DNA reads as TGCGCCAGCAGTGAGTCCTTTGCGAACACTGAAGCTTTCCTT. This codes for CASSESFANTEAFL.

This clonotype has at least ten counts. The chain recombines TRBV29-1 with TRBJ1-1, with D perhaps TRBD1 (5 bases). V lost 6 bases to trimming and J lost 0 bases, with 14 bases between them. The CDR3 contains 14 residues. CDR1 and CDR2 from the germline V gene are SQVTM and ANQGSEA. This CDR3 is CSVGTQVMNTEAFF. The CDR3 DNA follows: TGCAGCGTGGGCACACAGGTAATGAACACTGAAGCTTTCTTT.

The rearrangement uses TRBV12-3 or TRBV12-4 and TRBJ1-4, with D hard to call. This CDR3 comprises 16 residues. Trimming stripped 5 bases from V and 0 bases from J, with 13 bases between. The CDR3 region has the DNA TGTGCCAGCAGTCCGATCCGACGGTCAACTAATGAAAAACTGTTTTTT. This encodes CASSPIRRSTNEKLFF.

This clonotype was detected many times. The V and J genes are TRBV6-6 and TRBJ1-5; D not certain. The CDR3 is 14 amino acids. CDR1 is MNHNY and CDR2 is SVGAGI in the germline V gene (reference sequence). V lost 0 bases to trimming and J lost 8 bases, with 11 bases between them. The CDR3 loop is CASSYSPRVEPQHF. CDR3 sequence (DNA): TGTGCCAGCAGTTACTCTCCTCGGGTGGAGCCCCAGCATTTT.